This TCR beta chain was retrieved from a study of identical twins. The CDR3 contains 14 residues. With 5 bases clipped from V and 9 bases from J, the junction kept 10 bases outside the gene matches. This clonotype appeared once. The antigen is undetermined. Addition of a universal primer site occurred through template switching, and cDNA carried unique molecular identifiers. Via MiXCR, TCRdb re-called the 5' RACE reads, giving one row per CDR3 protein. Seen here are about 490,000 distinct CDR3 sequences, approximately 16% observed once, and the top ten hold nearly 0.45%. Study-wide results and limits: In zero-insertion analyses, partial confounding could arise from invariant MAIT and iNKT cells.

This same sample was also part of a study on yellow fever vaccine responses in identical twins.

The sequence was collected from a woman younger than 30 in good health. Sequencing was done on a sample of CD4+ T cells sorted from blood. The chain couples TRBV12-3 or TRBV12-4 to TRBJ2-1, with 7 bases identical to TRBD2. CDR3 sequence: CASSLGGSSGEQFF. Written as DNA, the CDR3 is TGTGCCAGCAGTCTAGGCGGGAGTTCTGGTGAGCAGTTCTTC.